This T cell receptor beta chain was obtained from a study of blood T cell repertoires in COVID-19. Across the whole study: Donors in the United States, Italy and Spain gave samples during acute or convalescent COVID-19.

Clones were sequenced by immunoSEQ multiplex PCR, and TCRdb holds only the in-frame ones, with some missing. The sample comprises over 300,000 clones, 70% to 90% of which are singletons, and under 2.5% rests with the top ten. Cohorts were assigned according to the clinical history that participants reported. Germline V gene data show CDR1 as SEHNR and CDR2 as FQNEAQ (reference sequence). Trimming pared 5 bases from V and 5 bases from J, leaving 12 bases between. The CDR3 spans 13 residues. This TCR derives from a man aged 25-45 years who had recovered from COVID-19. The specimen was PBMCs or T cells enriched from blood (not recorded which). The V and J genes are TRBV7-9 and TRBJ1-1, with D uncertain. The CDR3 sequence is CASSPDLYTEAFF. CDR3 bases: TGTGCCAGCAGCCCCGATCTATATACTGAAGCTTTCTTT.